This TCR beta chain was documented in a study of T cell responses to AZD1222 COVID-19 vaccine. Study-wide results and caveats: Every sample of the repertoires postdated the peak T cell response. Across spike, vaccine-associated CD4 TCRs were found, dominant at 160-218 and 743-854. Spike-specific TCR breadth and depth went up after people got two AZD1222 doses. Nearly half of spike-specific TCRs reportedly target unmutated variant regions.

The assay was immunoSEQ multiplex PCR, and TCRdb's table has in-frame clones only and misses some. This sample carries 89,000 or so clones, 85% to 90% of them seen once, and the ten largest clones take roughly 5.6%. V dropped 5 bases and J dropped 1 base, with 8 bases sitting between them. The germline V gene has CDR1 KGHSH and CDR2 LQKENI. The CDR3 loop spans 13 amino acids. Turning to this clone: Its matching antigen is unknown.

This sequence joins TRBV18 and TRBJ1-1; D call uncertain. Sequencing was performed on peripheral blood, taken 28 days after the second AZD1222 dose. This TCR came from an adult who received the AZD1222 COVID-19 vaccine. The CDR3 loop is CASSSGRNTEAFF. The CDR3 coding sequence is TGTGCCAGCTCATCCGGGAGGAACACTGAAGCTTTCTTT.